This T cell receptor (beta chain) was captured by sequencing in a study of blood T cells in healthy people across ages. General observations from the study: Estimated diversity that came from one million T cells was considered an underestimate. Among long-lived donors, naive CD4+ cells were more numerous and diversity higher than in aged donors.

This clonotype was recorded a few times. Its antigen is currently unknown. A second about 7 to 12 cycle PCR used barcoded and J-beta primers. Sequencing recovered at least 2.5 million CDR3-containing paired-end reads from each sample. Each CDR3 protein gets one entry after TCRdb re-called the 5' RACE reads with MiXCR. The repertoire consists of 700,000 to 950,000 distinct CDR3 sequences, with about 42% occurring once and the leading ten covering less than 25%. V dropped 5 bases and J dropped 1 base, with 11 bases sitting between them. Germline lookup yields CDR1 SQVTM and CDR2 ANQGSEA. The CDR3 has 13 amino acids. Each donor was a healthy Caucasian individual from Russia, aged roughly 6 to 90.

The TCR was taken from an older woman in good health. The chain uses TRBV29-1 and TRBJ2-5; unclear D gene. Sequences were obtained from blood. CDR3 loop: CSVPKASQETQYF. DNA for the CDR3: TGCAGCGTTCCTAAAGCGTCCCAAGAGACCCAGTACTTC.